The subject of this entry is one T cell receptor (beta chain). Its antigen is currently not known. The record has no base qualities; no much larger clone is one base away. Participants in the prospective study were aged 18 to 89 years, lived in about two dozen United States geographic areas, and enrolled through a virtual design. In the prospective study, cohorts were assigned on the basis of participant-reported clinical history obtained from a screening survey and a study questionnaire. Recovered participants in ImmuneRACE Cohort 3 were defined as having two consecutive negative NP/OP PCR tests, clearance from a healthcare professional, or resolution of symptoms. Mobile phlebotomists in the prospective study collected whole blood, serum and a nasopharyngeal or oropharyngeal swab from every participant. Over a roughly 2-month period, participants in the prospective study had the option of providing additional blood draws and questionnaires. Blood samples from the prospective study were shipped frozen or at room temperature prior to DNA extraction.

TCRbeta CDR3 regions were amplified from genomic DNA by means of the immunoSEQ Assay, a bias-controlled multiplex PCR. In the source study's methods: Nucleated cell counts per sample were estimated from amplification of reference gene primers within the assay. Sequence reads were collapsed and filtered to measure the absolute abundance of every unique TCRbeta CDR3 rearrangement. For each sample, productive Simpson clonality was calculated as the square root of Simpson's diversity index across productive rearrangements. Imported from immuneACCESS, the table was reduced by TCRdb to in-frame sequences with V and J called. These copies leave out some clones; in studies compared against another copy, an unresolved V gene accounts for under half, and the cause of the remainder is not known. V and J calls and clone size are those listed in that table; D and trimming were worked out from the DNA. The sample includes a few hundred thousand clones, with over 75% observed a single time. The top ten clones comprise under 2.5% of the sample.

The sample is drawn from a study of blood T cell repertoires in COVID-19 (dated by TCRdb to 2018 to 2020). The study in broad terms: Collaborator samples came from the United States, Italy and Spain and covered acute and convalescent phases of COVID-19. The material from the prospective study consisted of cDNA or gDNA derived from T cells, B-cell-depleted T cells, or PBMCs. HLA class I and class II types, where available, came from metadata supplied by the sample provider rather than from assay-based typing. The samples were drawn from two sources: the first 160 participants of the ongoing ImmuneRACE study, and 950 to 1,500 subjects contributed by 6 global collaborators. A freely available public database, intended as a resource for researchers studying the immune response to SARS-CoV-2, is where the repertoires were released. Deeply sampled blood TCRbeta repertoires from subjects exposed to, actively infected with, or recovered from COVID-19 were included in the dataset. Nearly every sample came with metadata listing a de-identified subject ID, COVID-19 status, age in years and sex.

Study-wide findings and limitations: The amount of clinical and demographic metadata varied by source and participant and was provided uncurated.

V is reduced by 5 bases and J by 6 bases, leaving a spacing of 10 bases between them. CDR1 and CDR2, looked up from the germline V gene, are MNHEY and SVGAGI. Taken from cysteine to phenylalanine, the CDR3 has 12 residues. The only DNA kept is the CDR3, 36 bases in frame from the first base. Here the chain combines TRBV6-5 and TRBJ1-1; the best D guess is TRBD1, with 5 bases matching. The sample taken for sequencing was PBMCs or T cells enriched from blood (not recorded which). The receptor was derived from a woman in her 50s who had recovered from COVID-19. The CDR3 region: CASSPSGSEAFF. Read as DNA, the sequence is TGTGCCAGCAGTCCCTCAGGGTCTGAAGCTTTCTTT.